This TCR beta chain was sequenced for a study of T cell responses to AZD1222 COVID-19 vaccine. Findings and limits, study-wide: Clonal diversity was possibly underestimated, and white British individuals and females predominated among donors. Per reports, nearly half of all spike-specific TCRs target regions that are unmutated in variants. The number of AZD1222 recipients seropositive at baseline was only 5 to 7. Researchers report vaccine-associated CD4 TCRs spanning spike, with dominance at 160-218 and 743-854.

Profiling relied on immunoSEQ multiplex PCR, and the TCRdb table lists in-frame clones only, not all of them. The data show around 210,000 clones, roughly 94% seen once. The germline gives CDR1 SGHNT, CDR2 YENEEA. This CDR3 spans 15 amino acids. Trimming shortened V by 5 bases and J by 0 bases, and 8 bases separated the two germline ends. This clone is a singleton in its sample. Its antigen remains unidentified. The sample here was peripheral blood, taken 28 days after the second dose of the MenACWY control vaccine. The rearrangement links TRBV11-3 to TRBJ2-6; D may match TRBD1 or TRBD2 (5 bases each). The sequence was obtained from an adult who received the MenACWY meningococcal vaccine as a control. The CDR3 loop reads CASSPGSSGANVLTF. In DNA, the CDR3 is TGTGCCAGCAGCCCAGGGAGCTCTGGGGCCAACGTCCTGACTTTC.